A single sample is the source of the 29 T cell receptor beta chains below, sequenced in a study of T cell clonotyping in hematopoietic cell transplantation. Profiling relied on immunoSEQ multiplex PCR, and the TCRdb table lists in-frame clones only, not all of them. The sample holds approximately 10,000 clones; about 51% are singletons and the top ten take over 10%. Sequenced material: peripheral blood mononuclear cells, taken 100 days after allogeneic stem cell transplant. These receptors all stem from a female patient aged 45-65 years who had an allogeneic stem cell transplant from an unrelated donor, so the T cells may come from the graft donor. Some clones in this sample may be carry-over from other donors' samples.

The gene calls are TRBV12-1 and TRBJ1-1. TRBV12-1 is noted as a pseudogene. The CDR3 loop spans 13 amino acids. This CDR3 is CASPCGCGTEAFF. The CDR3 DNA is TGTGCCAGCCCATGTGGGTGCGGCACTGAAGCTTTCTTT.

To note about this clone: The junction departs from the called germline gene at one end, perhaps through a read error. The V gene is TRBV5-6, the J gene TRBJ1-6, with 7 bases aligning to TRBD1. Germline CDR1 is SGHDT and CDR2 is YYEEEE. The CDR3 has 14 residues. In DNA form, the CDR3 reads TGTGCCAGCGGCTTGGGCAGGGGGTATTCACCCCTCCACTTT. Amino acid sequence: CASGLGRGYSPLHF.

The chain combines TRBV29-1 with TRBJ1-1; D gene unclear. V shed 0 bases and J shed 1 base, with 9 bases lying between them. The CDR3 totals 14 residues. Germline-derived CDR1 and CDR2 are SQVTM and ANQGSEA. CDR3 nucleotide sequence: TGCAGCGTTGAAGAATCGTCCGGGAACACTGAAGCTTTCTTT. Protein sequence: CSVEESSGNTEAFF.

This clone has a single count. At one boundary the junction diverges from the germline segment, which might be a read error. Other DNA sequences in the sample encode the same CDR3. The chain couples TRBV30 to TRBJ1-4; 7 nucleotides match TRBD1. The germline V gene has CDR1 GTSNPN and CDR2 SVGIG (reference sequence). The CDR3 is 13 amino acids. The CDR3 is CAWSGTAFEKLFF. CDR3 bases: TGTGCTTGGAGTGGGACAGCTTTTGAAAAACTGTTTTTC.

The genes are TRBV9 and TRBJ2-7; possibly TRBD1 or TRBD2 for D (6 bases each). V shed 4 bases and J shed 7 bases, with 21 bases lying between them. The CDR3 contains 15 residues. Germline values: CDR1 SGDLS, CDR2 YYNGEE. CDR3 nucleotides: TGTGCCAGCAGCCCCCGCTGGGGGGCCCCGGGGGAGCAGTACTTC. Translated: CASSPRWGAPGEQYF.

The table lists this clone with a few counts. The V call is TRBV6-5, the J call TRBJ1-2; D unresolved. There are 15 residues in the CDR3. Trimming pared 5 bases from V and 6 bases from J, leaving 19 bases between. Per germline, CDR1 MNHEY and CDR2 SVGAGI. CDR3: CASSPLLLQIDGYTF. The CDR3 DNA reads TGTGCCAGCAGTCCCCTTTTATTGCAGATTGATGGCTACACCTTC.

V is TRBV6-5 and J is TRBJ2-3; weak D call: TRBD1 (6 bases). The CDR3 length is 15 residues. Trimming stripped 7 bases from V and 0 bases from J, with 14 bases between. The V gene's germline CDR1 is MNHEY and CDR2 SVGAGI. The CDR3, as DNA: TGTGCCAGCACCCTAGGGGGACGGAGCACAGATACGCAGTATTTT. It is translated as CASTLGGRSTDTQYF.

The chain carries TRBV30 and TRBJ1-5, with 7 bases that match TRBD1. CDR1 is GTSNPN, CDR2 SVGIG, per germline (reference sequence). The CDR3 extends over 15 amino acids. The V gene end was trimmed by 4 bases and the J gene end by 4 bases; junction bases not matched to a gene: 10. The CDR3: CAWTHPGQLNQPQHF. The CDR3 region has the DNA TGTGCCTGGACCCACCCGGGACAGCTAAATCAGCCCCAGCATTTT. Full variable domain (remainder filled in from reference TRBV30 and TRBJ1-5): SQTIHQWPATLVQPVGSPLSLECTVEGTSNPNLYWYRQAAGRGLQLLFYSVGIGQISSEVPQNLSASRPQDRQFILSSKKLLLSDSGFYLCAWTHPGQLNQPQHFGDGTRLSIL.

This chain connects TRBV10-3 to TRBJ1-1; TRBD1 is a possible D gene (6 bases). V was pared by 6 bases and J by 4 bases, with 12 bases between. The length of the CDR3 is 13 residues. Germline-derived CDR1 and CDR2 are ENHRY and SYGVKD. CDR3 bases: TGTGCCATCAGGGGGGGGGCAGCCACTGAAGCTTTCTTT. Its protein product is CAIRGGAATEAFF.

In DNA form, the CDR3 reads TGTGCCAGCAGTGAATCCCCAGGACAGGGAGACTATGGCTACACCTTC. It is translated as CASSESPGQGDYGYTF. J is TRBJ1-2 and V is TRBV25-1; 8 bases fit TRBD1. This CDR3 is built from 16 residues. Germline V gene lookup returns CDR1 MGHDK and CDR2 SYGVNS. The J segment lost 3 bases and the V segment lost 1 base, leaving 7 bases of the junction unmatched.

This clone is a singleton in its sample. The chain employs TRBV4-3 and TRBJ1-2, with 8 bases matching TRBD1. V dropped 6 bases and J dropped 7; count of bases not matched to a gene: 13. This CDR3 has 15 amino acids. Germline V CDR1 and CDR2: LGHNA, YSLEER. The CDR3 region is CASRRSAQGAGGYTF. The CDR3 bases are TGCGCCAGCAGACGGAGCGCTCAGGGGGCTGGTGGCTACACCTTC.

This clone appeared once. The chain carries TRBV29-1 and TRBJ2-5, with a tentative D call TRBD2 (6 bases). V lost 4 bases and J lost 1, with 10 bases in between. Per the germline V gene, CDR1 is SQVTM and CDR2 is ANQGSEA. The length of the CDR3 is 13 residues. The CDR3 sequence: CSVVAGTQETQYF. CDR3 bases: TGCAGCGTTGTTGCGGGGACCCAAGAGACCCAGTACTTC.

CDR3 coding DNA: TGTGCCATCAGTGAGTTGGGGCAGGGGCTGTACTTC. Protein sequence: CAISELGQGLYF. This rearrangement joins TRBV10-3 to TRBJ2-7; tentatively, D is TRBD1 (6 bases). The CDR3 sequence is 12 residues long. Germline CDR1 ENHRY, CDR2 SYGVKD. V gave up 1 base and J gave up 12 bases, with 13 bases separating them.

This clone was picked up a small number of times. In DNA form, the CDR3 reads TGTGCCAGCAGTCCCCAAGCGTACAATCAGCCCCAGCATTTT. It encodes CASSPQAYNQPQHF. J is TRBJ1-5 and V is TRBV28; D is undetermined. V was shortened by 5 bases and J by 3 bases, with 11 bases between the two germline ends. The V gene's germline CDR1 is MDHEN and CDR2 SYDVKM. This CDR3 has 14 residues.

The chain is built from TRBV6-5 and TRBJ1-1, with D hard to call. The ends were cut back, 2 bases at V and 3 bases at J, with 4 bases in the middle. The CDR3 runs to 12 residues. Germline CDR1 and CDR2: MNHEY and SVGAGI. The CDR3 DNA reads as TGTGCCAGCAGTTACGGGCACACTGAAGCTTTCTTT. Its protein is CASSYGHTEAFF.

This clone was seen a few times. The rearrangement links TRBV15 to TRBJ1-6; D ambiguous. The V and J ends lost 0 bases and 7 bases respectively, with 7 bases between them. From germline, CDR1 is LNHNV and CDR2 YYDKDF (reference sequence). This CDR3 spans 14 amino acids. CDR3 protein: CATSREASNSPLHF. CDR3 coding DNA: TGTGCCACCAGCAGAGAGGCTAGCAATTCACCCCTCCACTTT.

V and J are TRBV14 and TRBJ2-4; D unresolved. V dropped 1 base and J dropped 3 bases, with 7 bases sitting between them. The CDR3 has 14 amino acids. Germline values: CDR1 SGHDN, CDR2 FVKESK. The chain's CDR3 is CASSQAVGKNIQYF. CDR3 coding DNA: TGTGCCAGCAGCCAAGCTGTTGGCAAAAACATTCAGTACTTC.

This clone was observed a handful of times. The genes are TRBV5-6 and TRBJ2-7; TRBD2 aligns across 11 bases. The germline V gene encodes CDR1 SGHDT and CDR2 YYEEEE. Trimming removed 3 bases from V and 4 bases from J; junction bases left unmatched: 6. This CDR3 spans 15 amino acids. The CDR3 region has the DNA TGTGCCAGCAGCTCTCAAGGGACTAGCGGATACGAGCAGTACTTC. Protein sequence: CASSSQGTSGYEQYF.

This clone occurred once. This chain uses TRBV7-2 with TRBJ2-5; tentatively, D is TRBD2 (6 bases). The V gene's germline CDR1 is SGHTA and CDR2 FQGNSA. Trimming stripped 2 bases from V and 5 bases from J, with 12 bases between. The length of the CDR3 is 14 residues. The CDR3 nucleotides are TGTGCCAGCAGCTTAAGTTCAGGGAGGGAGACCCAGTACTTC. It encodes CASSLSSGRETQYF.

The V and J genes are TRBV28 and TRBJ2-6, with TRBD1 as a possible D gene (6 bases). Trimming removed 5 bases from V and 0 bases from J, with 11 bases in between. This CDR3 spans 16 amino acids. Germline V gives CDR1 MDHEN, CDR2 SYDVKM. CDR3 loop: CASSAHRDSGANVLTF. CDR3 bases: TGTGCCAGCAGTGCGCACAGGGACTCTGGGGCCAACGTCCTGACTTTC. The variable domain in full, completed from reference TRBV28 and TRBJ2-6, reads DVKVTQSSRYLVKRTGEKVFLECVQDMDHENMFWYRQDPGLGLRLIYFSYDVKMKEKGDIPEGYSVSREKKERFSLILESASTNQTSMYLCASSAHRDSGANVLTFGAGSRLTVL.

CDR3 bases: TGTGCCAGCAGCTCTCTGGGGGGGTATGGCTACACCTTC. Translating gives CASSSLGGYGYTF. The chain has TRBV7-9 and TRBJ1-2; TRBD1 is a possible D gene (5 bases). Germline V lookup: CDR1 SEHNR, CDR2 FQNEAQ (reference sequence). V shed 4 bases and J shed 5 bases, with 11 bases lying between them. The CDR3 spans 13 residues. Using reference TRBV7-9 and TRBJ1-2 for the parts outside the CDR3, the full variable domain is DTGVSQNPRHKITKRGQNVTFRCDPISEHNRLYWYRQTLGQGPEFLTYFQNEAQLEKSRLLSDRFSAERPKGSFSTLEIQRTEQGDSAMYLCASSSLGGYGYTFGSGTRLTVV.

V is TRBV6-5 and J is TRBJ1-6, with D unresolved. The CDR3 is 13 residues long. Trimming removed 2 bases from V and 10 bases from J, with 9 bases in between. CDR1 is MNHEY, CDR2 SVGAGI, per germline. The CDR3 bases are TGTGCCAGCAGTTACCGTGAGGAATCACCCCTCCACTTT. Translation gives CASSYREESPLHF.

This sequence joins TRBV28 and TRBJ2-7; 14 bases align to TRBD2. CDR3 length: 19 residues. Germline CDR1 and CDR2: MDHEN and SYDVKM. The V segment lost 4 bases and the J segment 2 bases; nucleotides outside the gene matches: 13. CDR3: CASSSPGTSGSLVTYEQYF. CDR3 DNA: TGTGCCAGCAGTTCCCCGGGGACTAGCGGGAGTTTGGTAACCTACGAGCAGTACTTC.

This clone was seen more than once but under ten times. This CDR3 is CAWSPGLGTEAFF. DNA for the CDR3: TGTGCCTGGAGTCCGGGACTAGGCACTGAAGCTTTCTTT. The rearrangement uses TRBV30 and TRBJ1-1, with D possibly TRBD1 on 5 matching bases. The CDR3 runs 13 residues. Germline assignment: CDR1 GTSNPN and CDR2 SVGIG (reference sequence). Trimming removed 2 bases from V and 4 bases from J, with 11 bases in between.

This clone was counted between two and nine times. V gene TRBV30 combines with J gene TRBJ1-1; D unresolved. The V gene's germline CDR1 is GTSNPN and CDR2 SVGIG (reference sequence). V dropped 4 bases and J dropped 9 bases, with 15 bases sitting between them. The CDR3 sequence is 12 residues long. The CDR3 DNA sequence: TGTGCCTGGACCCCAGTCGGACGGCAAGCTTTCTTT. Translation: CAWTPVGRQAFF.

This clone was detected only a few times. The rearrangement links TRBV15 to TRBJ2-3, with D unclear. This CDR3 contains 15 residues. V lost 6 bases to trimming and J lost 6 bases, with 19 bases between them. The germline V gene encodes CDR1 LNHNV and CDR2 YYDKDF (reference sequence). The CDR3 protein is CATSPTVSAVDTQYF. The CDR3 DNA follows: TGTGCCACCAGTCCGACTGTATCGGCGGTGGATACGCAGTATTTT. The variable domain in full, with the rest retrieved from reference TRBV15 and TRBJ2-3, is DAMVIQNPRYQVTQFGKPVTLSCSQTLNHNVMYWYQQKSSQAPKLLFHYYDKDFNNEADTPDNFQSRRPNTSFCFLDIRSPGLGDTAMYLCATSPTVSAVDTQYFGPGTRLTVL.

The chain couples TRBV28 to TRBJ2-7; 12 bases match TRBD2. The V gene's germline CDR1 is MDHEN and CDR2 SYDVKM. The CDR3 is made up of 15 amino acids. Trimming removed 4 bases from V and 4 bases from J; junction bases left unmatched: 5. This CDR3 is CASSSSLAGGYEQYF. The CDR3 coding sequence is TGTGCCAGCAGTTCCTCACTAGCGGGAGGATACGAGCAGTACTTC.

The V gene is TRBV5-1, the J gene TRBJ2-1, with 13 positions matching TRBD2. V was pared by 2 bases and J by 7 bases, with 6 bases of the junction left unmatched. The CDR3 is 16 amino acids. Germline V lookup: CDR1 SGHRS, CDR2 YFSETQ. CDR3 in amino acids: CASSFRLAGGKNEQFF. CDR3 bases: TGCGCCAGCAGCTTCCGACTAGCGGGAGGTAAGAATGAGCAGTTCTTC.

J is TRBJ2-1 and V is TRBV6-6; D not certain. The CDR3 runs to 11 residues. CDR1 MNHNY and CDR2 SVGAGI come from the germline V gene (reference sequence). With 5 bases removed from V and 4 bases from J, the gap between germline ends came to 3 bases. The chain's CDR3 is CASSTYNEQFF. DNA for the CDR3: TGTGCCAGCAGTACGTACAATGAGCAGTTCTTC.